This T cell receptor (beta chain) was found in a study of T cells after yellow fever vaccination. This clonotype occurred a few times. The antigen is undetermined. Researchers made TCR cDNA using 5'RACE template switching, and this step added a universal primer site and UMIs. TCRdb called the 5' RACE reads again in MiXCR, with one record for every CDR3 protein. The profile shows about 630,000 distinct CDR3 sequences, around 12% of them singletons. Study-wide results and limits: Clonotypes found in both CD4 and CD8 compartments made up a small share. At less than 97% for CD4 and 70% to 90% for CD8, most primary-vaccination clones showed up again after the booster. Within FACS-sorted repertoires, abundant clonotypes contaminating from the bulk population could be present.

Here the sequenced sample was PBMCs, taken on the day of the yellow fever booster vaccination. This TCR derives from a man under 40 who received the YFV17D yellow fever vaccine.

CDR3 protein: CASSETGIYEQYF. The CDR3 DNA follows: TGTGCCAGCAGTGAGACAGGGATCTACGAGCAGTACTTC. V and J are TRBV6-2 or TRBV6-3 and TRBJ2-7, with 7 positions matching TRBD1. This CDR3 comprises 13 residues. From germline, CDR1 is MNHEY and CDR2 SVGEGT. V was clipped by 5 bases and J by 3 bases; unmatched bases: 4.